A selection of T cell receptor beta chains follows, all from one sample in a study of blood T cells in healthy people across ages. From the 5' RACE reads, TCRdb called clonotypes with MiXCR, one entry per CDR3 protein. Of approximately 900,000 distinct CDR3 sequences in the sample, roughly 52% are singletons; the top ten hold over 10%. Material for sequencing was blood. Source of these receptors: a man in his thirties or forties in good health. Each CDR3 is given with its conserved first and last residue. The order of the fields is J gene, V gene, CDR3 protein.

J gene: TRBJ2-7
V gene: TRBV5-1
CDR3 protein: CASSLGQEEYF

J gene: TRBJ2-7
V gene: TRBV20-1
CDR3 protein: CSASDDRTVGTSYEQYF

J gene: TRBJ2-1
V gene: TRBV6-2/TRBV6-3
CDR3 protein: CASSYSSGSREQFF

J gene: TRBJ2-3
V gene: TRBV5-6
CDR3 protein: CASGRRALGADTQYF

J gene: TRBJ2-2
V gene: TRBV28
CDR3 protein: CASKEGDTGELFF

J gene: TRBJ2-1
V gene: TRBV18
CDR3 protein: CASSLPRASYNEQFF

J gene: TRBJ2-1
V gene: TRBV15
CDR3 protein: CATSRELAGENEQFF

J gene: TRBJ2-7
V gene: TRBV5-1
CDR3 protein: CASGRLQGSAYEQYF

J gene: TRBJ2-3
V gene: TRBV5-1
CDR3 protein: CASSLALAGPTDTQYF

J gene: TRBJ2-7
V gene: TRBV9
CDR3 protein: CASSVEDNEQYF

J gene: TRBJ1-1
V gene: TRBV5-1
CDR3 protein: CASRYTGGELDTEAFF

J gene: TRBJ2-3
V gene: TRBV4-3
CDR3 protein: CASSQEPLGGSTDTQYF

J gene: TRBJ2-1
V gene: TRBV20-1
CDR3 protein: CSARESGTPEQFF

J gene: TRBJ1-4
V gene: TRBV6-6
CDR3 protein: CASSYSPLRAGEKLFF

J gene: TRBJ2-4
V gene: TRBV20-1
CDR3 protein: CSARDRRGSYVQYF

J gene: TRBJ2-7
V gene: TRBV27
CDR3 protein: CASKTTGGSYEQYF

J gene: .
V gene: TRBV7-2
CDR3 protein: CASSLKDWQKETQYF

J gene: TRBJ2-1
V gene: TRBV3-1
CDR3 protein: CASSQPIGSGGYNEQFF

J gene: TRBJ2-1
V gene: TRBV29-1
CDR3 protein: CSVAQRGAYNEQFF

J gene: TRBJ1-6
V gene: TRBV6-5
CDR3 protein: CASSYRGGVVDNSPLHF

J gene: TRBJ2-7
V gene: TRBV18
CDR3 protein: CASSPATSGAYEQYF

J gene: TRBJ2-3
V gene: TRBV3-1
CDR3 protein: CASSSGLAGGPLNTQYF

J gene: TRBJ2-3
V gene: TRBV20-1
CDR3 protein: CSAREPDRGTDTQYF